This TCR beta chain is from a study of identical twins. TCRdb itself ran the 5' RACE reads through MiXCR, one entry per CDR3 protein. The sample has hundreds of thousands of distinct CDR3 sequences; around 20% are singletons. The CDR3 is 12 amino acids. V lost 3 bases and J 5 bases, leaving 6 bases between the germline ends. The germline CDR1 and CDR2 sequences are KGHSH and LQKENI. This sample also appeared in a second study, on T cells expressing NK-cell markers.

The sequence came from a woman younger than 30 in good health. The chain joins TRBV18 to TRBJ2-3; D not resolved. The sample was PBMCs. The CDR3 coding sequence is TGTGCCAGCTCACCTATGATAGATACGCAGTATTTT. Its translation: CASSPMIDTQYF.